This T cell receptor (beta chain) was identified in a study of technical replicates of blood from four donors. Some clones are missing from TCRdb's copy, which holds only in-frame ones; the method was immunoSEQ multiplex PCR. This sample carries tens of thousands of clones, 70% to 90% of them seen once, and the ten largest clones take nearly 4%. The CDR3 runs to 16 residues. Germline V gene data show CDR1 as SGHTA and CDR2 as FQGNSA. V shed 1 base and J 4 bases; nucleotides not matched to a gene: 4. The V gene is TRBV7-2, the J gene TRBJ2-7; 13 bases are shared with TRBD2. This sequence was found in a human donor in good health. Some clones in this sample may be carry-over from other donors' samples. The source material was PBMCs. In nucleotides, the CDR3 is TGTGCCAGCAGCTTAGGGGGACTAGCGGGGATATACGAGCAGTACTTC. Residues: CASSLGGLAGIYEQYF.